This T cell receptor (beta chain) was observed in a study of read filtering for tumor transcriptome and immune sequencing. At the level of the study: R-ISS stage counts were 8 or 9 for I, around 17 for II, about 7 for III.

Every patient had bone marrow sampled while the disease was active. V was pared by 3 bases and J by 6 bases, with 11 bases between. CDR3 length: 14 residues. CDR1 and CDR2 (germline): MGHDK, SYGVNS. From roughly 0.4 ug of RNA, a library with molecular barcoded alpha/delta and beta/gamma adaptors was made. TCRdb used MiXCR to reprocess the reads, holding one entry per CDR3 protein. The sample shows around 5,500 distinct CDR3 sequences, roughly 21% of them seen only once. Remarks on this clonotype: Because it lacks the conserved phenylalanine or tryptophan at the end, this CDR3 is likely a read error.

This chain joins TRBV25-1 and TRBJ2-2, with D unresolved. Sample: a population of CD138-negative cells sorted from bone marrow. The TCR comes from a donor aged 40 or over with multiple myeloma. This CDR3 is CASSEQEQAGELFC. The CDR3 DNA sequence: TGTGCCAGCAGTGAGCAGGAGCAGGCCGGGGAGCTGTTTTGT.